Following are 26 T cell receptor beta chains from one sample sequenced in a study of T cell repertoires in cytomegalovirus infection. TCRdb re-called the reads with MiXCR, one entry per CDR3 protein. The table lists approximately 260,000 distinct CDR3 sequences, about 20% of them singletons. These receptors have no known antigen. The sample was cultured PBMCs, taken from culture after CMV antigen stimulation. The source of these receptors is a human donor in good health (CMV status not recorded). Some clones in this sample may be carry-over from other donors' samples.

This clonotype was detected many times. The chain joins TRBV7-8 to TRBJ1-5, with a possible D match to TRBD1 (5 bases). Germline V CDR1 and CDR2: SGHVS, FQNEAQ. The CDR3 runs 16 residues. Trimming took 5 bases from V and 5 from J, leaving 19 bases between them. The CDR3 here is CASSPTYAGTYQPQHF. The DNA for the CDR3 is TGTGCCAGCAGCCCAACCTACGCCGGGACTTATCAGCCCCAGCATTTT. The complete variable domain, with remaining parts taken from reference TRBV7-8 and TRBJ1-5, reads GAGVSQSPRYKVAKRGQDVALRCDPISGHVSLFWYQQALGQGPEFLTYFQNEAQLDKSGLPSDRFFAERPEGSVSTLKIQRTQQEDSAVYLCASSPTYAGTYQPQHFGDGTRLSIL.

This chain connects TRBV9 to TRBJ2-5, with D maybe TRBD2 (6 bases). This CDR3 region has 14 residues. V was shortened by 0 bases and J by 1 base, with 7 bases between the two germline ends. CDR1 SGDLS and CDR2 YYNGEE come from the germline V gene. CDR3 residues: CASSVAGVQETQYF. The CDR3 coding sequence is TGTGCCAGCAGCGTAGCGGGAGTCCAAGAGACCCAGTACTTC.

This clonotype has only a few counts. The chain recombines TRBV6-2 or TRBV6-3 with TRBJ2-1; the match to TRBD2 covers 11 bases. Trimming cost V 0 bases and J 2 bases; bases outside gene matches: 9. Germline lookup yields CDR1 MNHEY and CDR2 SVGEGT. The CDR3 has 19 residues. In DNA, the CDR3 is TGTGCCAGCAGTTACTCGGGACTAGCGGTAGCGGGAACCTACAATGAGCAGTTCTTC. Translation: CASSYSGLAVAGTYNEQFF.

On this clonotype: The junction shows a germline mismatch at one end, possibly a read error. The chain joins TRBV7-2 to TRBJ1-4, with D uncertain. Germline V lookup: CDR1 SGHTA, CDR2 FQGNSA. The CDR3 loop spans 12 amino acids. The CDR3 loop is CANSPANEKLFF. In nucleotides, the CDR3 is TGTGCCAACAGCCCTGCTAATGAAAAACTGTTTTTT.

This clonotype has only a few counts. This CDR3 reads CASSSPSRRRNGQFF. The CDR3 coding sequence is TGTGCCAGCAGTTCACCCTCGCGGCGTCGGAACGGGCAGTTCTTC. The chain has TRBV6-2 or TRBV6-3 and TRBJ2-1; D is unresolved. Germline-derived CDR1 and CDR2 are MNHEY and SVGEGT. V lost 4 bases to trimming and J lost 12 bases, with 22 bases between them. CDR3 length: 15 residues.

V is TRBV5-1 and J is TRBJ1-1; D gene uncertain. This CDR3 is built from 13 residues. Germline V CDR1 and CDR2: SGHRS, YFSETQ. Trimming stripped 4 bases from V and 4 bases from J, with 11 bases between. Here the CDR3 DNA reads TGCGCCAGCAGCAGGTCCTTGGGCACTGAAGCTTTCTTT. This sequence encodes CASSRSLGTEAFF.

This clonotype was seen more than once but under ten times. This chain connects TRBV7-9 to TRBJ1-4; maybe TRBD1 (5 bases). Germline CDR1 is SEHNR and CDR2 is FQNEAQ (reference sequence). This CDR3 has 14 amino acids. Trimming removed 5 bases at V and 3 bases at J, with 10 bases between. The CDR3 loop is CASSKGPANEKLFF. CDR3 nucleotide sequence: TGTGCCAGCAGCAAGGGGCCTGCTAATGAAAAACTGTTTTTT.

The chain joins TRBV20-1 to TRBJ2-5; D is perhaps TRBD1 (5 bases). The CDR3 extends over 13 amino acids. V was clipped by 5 bases and J by 5 bases, with 15 bases between them. Germline V gene sequence: CDR1 DFQATT, CDR2 SNEGSKA (reference sequence). The DNA for the CDR3 is TGCAGTGCTCCCAAGGACGCAGGGGAGACCCAGTACTTC. This translates into CSAPKDAGETQYF.

This clonotype was observed many times. V and J are TRBV19 and TRBJ2-3; unclear D gene. The germline V gene has CDR1 LNHDA and CDR2 SQIVND (reference sequence). V lost 3 bases to trimming and J lost 5 bases, with 6 bases between them. The CDR3 length is 12 residues. The CDR3 is CASSIWKDTQYF. CDR3 nucleotide sequence: TGTGCCAGTAGTATCTGGAAAGATACGCAGTATTTT.

This clonotype was recorded a few times. The rearrangement joins TRBV4-2 to TRBJ2-1; 10 nucleotides line up with TRBD2. The CDR3 extends over 15 amino acids. The germline CDR1 and CDR2 sequences are LGHNA and YNFKEQ. After removal of 1 base from V and 7 bases from J, the junction contained 4 bases not matched to a gene. The CDR3 nucleotides read TGTGCCAGCAGCCAAGGAGCGGGAGGGAATAATGAGCAGTTCTTC. As protein: CASSQGAGGNNEQFF.

This chain uses TRBV5-4 with TRBJ1-1; 10 bases align to TRBD1. The germline gives CDR1 SGHNT, CDR2 YYREEE (reference sequence). V lost 4 bases to trimming and J lost 3 bases; unmatched junction nucleotides: 6. The CDR3 is 15 amino acids. The chain's CDR3 is CASSQGQGRDTEAFF. CDR3 coding DNA: TGTGCCAGCAGCCAGGGACAGGGGCGGGACACTGAAGCTTTCTTT.

This clonotype was counted a few times. The J gene is TRBJ2-2, the V gene TRBV20-1, with D possibly matching TRBD2 (6 bases). The germline V and J ends were trimmed by 5 bases and 8 bases, with 12 bases remaining between them. Germline V gene sequence: CDR1 DFQATT, CDR2 SNEGSKA (reference sequence). The CDR3 is 12 amino acids. The DNA of the CDR3 is TGCAGTGCTGCCCGGGGGTTGGGGGAGCTGTTTTTT. It encodes CSAARGLGELFF.

The rearrangement joins TRBV28 to TRBJ2-1, with 7 bases lining up with TRBD2. J gave up 8 bases and V 6 bases, and 13 bases lay outside the gene matches. The CDR3 contains 15 residues. Germline lookup yields CDR1 MDHEN and CDR2 SYDVKM. CDR3 nucleotide sequence: TGTGCCAGCAGCACCGCGGGACTATCTTTCCATGAGCAGTTCTTC. Encoded protein: CASSTAGLSFHEQFF.

This clonotype appeared a few times. V is TRBV7-2 and J is TRBJ1-1, with 8 bases lining up with TRBD1. With 5 bases clipped from V and 5 bases from J, the junction kept 7 bases outside the gene matches. The V gene's germline CDR1 is SGHTA and CDR2 FQGNSA. The CDR3 sequence is 14 residues long. The CDR3 DNA is TGTGCCAGCAGCCCGTCGGACAGGGAAACTGAAGCTTTCTTT. This gives the protein CASSPSDRETEAFF.

There are many counts of this clonotype. The rearrangement joins TRBV7-8 to TRBJ2-7; 11 bases are a match to TRBD2. The J segment lost 1 base and the V segment lost 7 bases, leaving 6 bases of the junction unmatched. Germline CDR1 is SGHVS and CDR2 is FQNEAQ. CDR3 length: 15 amino acids. CDR3: CASTALAGGSYEQYF. The DNA for the CDR3 is TGTGCCAGCACCGCGTTAGCGGGAGGGTCCTACGAGCAGTACTTC.

This clonotype was seen ten or more times. J is TRBJ2-6 and V is TRBV15, with 7 positions matching TRBD1. The CDR3 consists of 18 residues. Germline CDR1 is LNHNV and CDR2 is YYDKDF (reference sequence). The junction had 10 bases not matched to a gene; V was cut back by 2 bases and J by 3 bases. CDR3 DNA sequence: TGTGCCACCAGCAGACCGGGACAGATAGTCCTTGGGGCCAACGTCCTGACTTTC. Encoded protein: CATSRPGQIVLGANVLTF.

This chain links TRBV28 with TRBJ2-3; D is possibly TRBD2 (5 bases). Germline values: CDR1 MDHEN, CDR2 SYDVKM. CDR3 length: 12 residues. The germline V and J ends were trimmed by 10 bases and 4 bases, with 12 bases remaining between them. In DNA, the CDR3 is TGTGCCACTTCGGACTCATCAGATACGCAGTATTTT. It translates to CATSDSSDTQYF.

This clonotype appeared once. This sequence joins TRBV7-9 and TRBJ2-7, with 7 positions matching TRBD1. The CDR3 has 14 amino acids. After removal of 6 bases from V and 2 bases from J, the junction contained 7 bases not matched to a gene. Germline CDR1 is SEHNR and CDR2 is FQNEAQ (reference sequence). Written as DNA, the CDR3 is TGTGCCAGCAGTTCTCCGGGACAGACCTACGAGCAGTACTTC. This translates into CASSSPGQTYEQYF. Variable domain in full (rest from reference TRBV7-9 and TRBJ2-7): DTGVSQNPRHKITKRGQNVTFRCDPISEHNRLYWYRQTLGQGPEFLTYFQNEAQLEKSRLLSDRFSAERPKGSFSTLEIQRTEQGDSAMYLCASSSPGQTYEQYFGPGTRLTVT.

This chain joins TRBV25-1 and TRBJ1-1; no firm D call. This CDR3 is 12 amino acids long. V lost 4 bases, J lost 9 bases, and 12 bases lay in between. Germline assignment: CDR1 MGHDK and CDR2 SYGVNS. The CDR3 coding sequence is TGTGCCAGCAGTGCAGACTGGTCTAAAGCTTTCTTT. Its protein is CASSADWSKAFF.

A few counts support this clonotype. The chain carries TRBV7-2 and TRBJ2-1; 12 bases are a match to TRBD2. The CDR3 is made up of 17 amino acids. Losses at the gene ends were 2 bases for V and 6 bases for J; bases not matched to a gene: 8. Germline lookup yields CDR1 SGHTA and CDR2 FQGNSA. CDR3 loop: CASSLSPTSGRINEQFF. In nucleotides, the CDR3 is TGTGCCAGCAGCTTATCCCCGACTAGCGGGAGAATCAATGAGCAGTTCTTC.

The table lists this clonotype with many counts. The chain couples TRBV7-2 to TRBJ2-3; D remains unclear. The ends were cut back, 3 bases at V and 1 base at J, with 5 bases in the middle. The CDR3 totals 13 residues. The germline V gene encodes CDR1 SGHTA and CDR2 FQGNSA. CDR3 nucleotide sequence: TGTGCCAGCAGCTTCCATGGCACAGATACGCAGTATTTT. As protein: CASSFHGTDTQYF.

This clonotype was observed at least ten times. V usage is TRBV28 and J usage is TRBJ2-2; TRBD1 agrees at 9 bases. The CDR3 has 18 residues. Germline CDR1 reads MDHEN; CDR2 reads SYDVKM. V was clipped by 4 bases and J by 4 bases; unmatched bases: 13. The CDR3 protein is CASSSFLRTGATTGELFF. Written as DNA, the CDR3 is TGTGCCAGCAGTTCTTTTCTCAGGACAGGGGCGACCACCGGGGAGCTGTTTTTT.

This sequence joins TRBV7-4 and TRBJ2-1; D remains ambiguous. The CDR3 has 13 amino acids. Per germline, CDR1 SGHVT and CDR2 SQSDAQ. The V end was cut by 11 bases, the J end by 6 bases, with 17 bases between. The CDR3 sequence is CAAITGFVNEQFF. The CDR3, as DNA: TGTGCCGCCATTACGGGTTTCGTCAATGAGCAGTTCTTC.

V is TRBV4-1 and J is TRBJ2-1; D is uncertain. The CDR3 is made up of 15 amino acids. Germline CDR1 reads MGHRA; CDR2 reads YSYEKL. Trimming cost V 0 bases and J 10 bases, with 16 bases left between them. The CDR3 DNA follows: TGCGCCAGCAGCCAAGAAATATCTGGGTTCGGGGAGCAGTTCTTC. It translates to CASSQEISGFGEQFF.

This clonotype is a singleton in its sample. The rearrangement joins TRBV5-1 to TRBJ1-2, with 8 bases that match TRBD1. CDR1 SGHRS and CDR2 YFSETQ come from the germline V gene. The J segment lost 2 bases and the V segment lost 4 bases, leaving 19 bases of the junction unmatched. This CDR3 contains 19 residues. DNA of the CDR3: TGCGCCAGCAGCGGAGGACAGGGTAGACCTCATAGCCCAAACTATGGCTACACCTTC. Protein: CASSGGQGRPHSPNYGYTF.

The rearrangement uses TRBV19 and TRBJ2-7; 7 nucleotides match TRBD1. Germline V CDR1 and CDR2: LNHDA, SQIVND (reference sequence). The V gene end was trimmed by 3 bases and the J gene end by 3 bases; junction bases not matched to a gene: 11. This CDR3 is 16 amino acids long. In DNA, the CDR3 is TGTGCCAGTAGTATCGGCCCCGGGACAGCGTTCTACGAGCAGTACTTC. Its translation is CASSIGPGTAFYEQYF. The whole variable domain, remainder taken from reference TRBV19 and TRBJ2-7, is DGGITQSPKYLFRKEGQNVTLSCEQNLNHDAMYWYRQDPGQGLRLIYYSQIVNDFQKGDIAEGYSVSREKKESFPLTVTSAQKNPTAFYLCASSIGPGTAFYEQYFGPGTRLTVT.